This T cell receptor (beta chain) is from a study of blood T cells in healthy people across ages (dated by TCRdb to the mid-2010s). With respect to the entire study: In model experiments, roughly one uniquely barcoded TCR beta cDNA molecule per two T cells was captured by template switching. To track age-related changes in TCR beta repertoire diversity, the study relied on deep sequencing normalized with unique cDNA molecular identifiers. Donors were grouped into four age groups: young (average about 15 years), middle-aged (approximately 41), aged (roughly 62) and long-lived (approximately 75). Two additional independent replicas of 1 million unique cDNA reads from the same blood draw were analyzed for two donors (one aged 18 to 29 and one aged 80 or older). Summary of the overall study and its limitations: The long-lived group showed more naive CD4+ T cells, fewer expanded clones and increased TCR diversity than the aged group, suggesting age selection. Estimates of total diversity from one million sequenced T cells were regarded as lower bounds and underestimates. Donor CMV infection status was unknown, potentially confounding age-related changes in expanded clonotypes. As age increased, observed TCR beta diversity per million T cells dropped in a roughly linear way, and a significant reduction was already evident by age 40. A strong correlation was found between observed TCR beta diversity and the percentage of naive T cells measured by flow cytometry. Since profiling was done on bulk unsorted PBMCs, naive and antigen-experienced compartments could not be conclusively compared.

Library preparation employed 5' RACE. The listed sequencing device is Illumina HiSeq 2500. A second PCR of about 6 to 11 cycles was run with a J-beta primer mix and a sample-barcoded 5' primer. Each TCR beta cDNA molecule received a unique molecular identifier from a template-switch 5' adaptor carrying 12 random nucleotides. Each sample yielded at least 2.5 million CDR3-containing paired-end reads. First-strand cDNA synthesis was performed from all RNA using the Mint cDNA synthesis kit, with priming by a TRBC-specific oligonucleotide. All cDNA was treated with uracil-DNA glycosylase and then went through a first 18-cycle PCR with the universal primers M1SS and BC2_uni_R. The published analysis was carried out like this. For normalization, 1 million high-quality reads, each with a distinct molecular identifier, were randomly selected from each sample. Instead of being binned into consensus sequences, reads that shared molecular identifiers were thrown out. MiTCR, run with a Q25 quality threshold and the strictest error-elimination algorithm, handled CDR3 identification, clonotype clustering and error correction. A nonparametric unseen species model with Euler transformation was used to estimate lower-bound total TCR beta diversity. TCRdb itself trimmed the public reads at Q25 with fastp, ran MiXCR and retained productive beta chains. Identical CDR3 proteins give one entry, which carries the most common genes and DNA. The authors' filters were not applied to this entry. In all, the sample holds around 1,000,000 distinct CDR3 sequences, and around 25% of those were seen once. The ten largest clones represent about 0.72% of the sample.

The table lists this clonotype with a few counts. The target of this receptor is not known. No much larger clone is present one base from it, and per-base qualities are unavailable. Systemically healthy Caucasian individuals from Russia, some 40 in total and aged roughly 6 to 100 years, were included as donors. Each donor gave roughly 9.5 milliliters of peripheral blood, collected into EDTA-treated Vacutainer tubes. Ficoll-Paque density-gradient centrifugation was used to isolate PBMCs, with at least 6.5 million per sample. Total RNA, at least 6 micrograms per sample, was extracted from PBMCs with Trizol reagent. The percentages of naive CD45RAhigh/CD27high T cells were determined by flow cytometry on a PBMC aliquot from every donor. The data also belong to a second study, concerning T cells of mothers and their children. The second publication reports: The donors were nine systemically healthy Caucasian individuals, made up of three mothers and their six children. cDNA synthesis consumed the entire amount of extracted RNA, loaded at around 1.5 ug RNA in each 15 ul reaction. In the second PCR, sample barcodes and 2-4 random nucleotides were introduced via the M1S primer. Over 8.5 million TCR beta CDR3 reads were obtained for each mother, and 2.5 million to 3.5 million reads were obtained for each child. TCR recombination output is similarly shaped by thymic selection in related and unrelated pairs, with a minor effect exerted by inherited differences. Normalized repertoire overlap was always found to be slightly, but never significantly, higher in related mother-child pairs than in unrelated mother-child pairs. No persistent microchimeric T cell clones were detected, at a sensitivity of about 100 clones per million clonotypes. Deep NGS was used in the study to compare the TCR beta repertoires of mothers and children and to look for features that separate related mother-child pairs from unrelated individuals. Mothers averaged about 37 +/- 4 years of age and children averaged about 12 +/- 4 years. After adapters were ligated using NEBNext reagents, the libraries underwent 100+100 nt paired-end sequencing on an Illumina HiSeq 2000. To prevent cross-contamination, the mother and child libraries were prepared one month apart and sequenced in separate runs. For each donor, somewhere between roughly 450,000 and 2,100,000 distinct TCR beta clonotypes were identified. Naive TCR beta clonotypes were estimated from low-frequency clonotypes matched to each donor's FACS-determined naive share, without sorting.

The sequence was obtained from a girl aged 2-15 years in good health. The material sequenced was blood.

CDR3 reads: CASSNRDHKGETQYF. At the DNA level, the sequence is TGTGCCAGCAGCAACCGGGATCATAAAGGGGAGACCCAGTACTTC. The receptor chain draws on TRBV6-2 or TRBV6-3 and TRBJ2-5; perhaps TRBD2 is the D gene, with 5 bases matching. CDR3 length: 15 amino acids, cysteine to phenylalanine. CDR3 DNA is the only sequence kept; it has 45 bases, read in frame from the first base. CDR1 and CDR2, per the germline V gene, are MNHEY and SVGEGT. V is shortened by 6 bases, J by 5 bases, and the region joining them spans 19 bases.